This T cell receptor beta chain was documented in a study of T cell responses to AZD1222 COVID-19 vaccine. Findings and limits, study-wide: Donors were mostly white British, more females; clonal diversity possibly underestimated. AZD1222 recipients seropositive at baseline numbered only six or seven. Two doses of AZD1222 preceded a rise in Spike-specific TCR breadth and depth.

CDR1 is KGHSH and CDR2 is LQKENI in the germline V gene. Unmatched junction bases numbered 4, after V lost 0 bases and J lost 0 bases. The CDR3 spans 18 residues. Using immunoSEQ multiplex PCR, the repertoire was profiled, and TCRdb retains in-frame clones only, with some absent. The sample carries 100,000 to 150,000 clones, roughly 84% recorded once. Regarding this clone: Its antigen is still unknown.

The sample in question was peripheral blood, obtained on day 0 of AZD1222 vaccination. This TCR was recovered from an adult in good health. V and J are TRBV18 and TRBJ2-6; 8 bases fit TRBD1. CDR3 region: CASSPPGTGASGANVLTF. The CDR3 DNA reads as TGTGCCAGCTCACCACCCGGGACAGGCGCCTCTGGGGCCAACGTCCTGACTTTC.